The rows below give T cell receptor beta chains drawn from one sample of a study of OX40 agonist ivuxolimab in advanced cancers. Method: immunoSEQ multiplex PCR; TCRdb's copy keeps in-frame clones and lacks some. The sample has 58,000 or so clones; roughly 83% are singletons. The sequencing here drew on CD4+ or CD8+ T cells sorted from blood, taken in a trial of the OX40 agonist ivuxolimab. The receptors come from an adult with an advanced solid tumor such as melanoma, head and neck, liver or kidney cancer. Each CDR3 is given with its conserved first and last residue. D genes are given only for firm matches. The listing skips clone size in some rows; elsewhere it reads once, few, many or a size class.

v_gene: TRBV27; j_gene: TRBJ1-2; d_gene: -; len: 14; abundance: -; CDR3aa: CASSKAGGSYGYTF; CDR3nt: TGTGCCAGCAGTAAGGCGGGCGGGAGCTATGGCTACACCTTC
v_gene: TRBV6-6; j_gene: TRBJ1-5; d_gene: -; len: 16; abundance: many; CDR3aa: CASSLWTARPNQPQHF; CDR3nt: TGTGCCAGCAGCCTCTGGACAGCCCGGCCCAATCAGCCCCAGCATTTT
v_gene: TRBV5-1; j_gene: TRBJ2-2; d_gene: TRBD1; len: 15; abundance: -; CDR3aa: CASSSGQANTGELFF; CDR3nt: TGCGCCAGCAGCTCGGGACAGGCGAACACCGGGGAGCTGTTTTTT
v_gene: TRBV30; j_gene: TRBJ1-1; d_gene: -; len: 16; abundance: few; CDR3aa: CAWSGPGHFVNTEAFF; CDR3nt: TGTGCCTGGAGTGGCCCGGGACACTTCGTGAACACTGAAGCTTTCTTT
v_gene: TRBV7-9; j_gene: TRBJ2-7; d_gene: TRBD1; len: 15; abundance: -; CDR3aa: CASSFGRGPSYEQYF; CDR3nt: TGTGCCAGCAGCTTCGGCAGGGGGCCCTCCTACGAGCAGTACTTC
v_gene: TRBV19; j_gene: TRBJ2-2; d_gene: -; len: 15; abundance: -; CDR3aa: CASSRHLANTGELFF; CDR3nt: TGTGCCAGTAGTAGGCATCTTGCGAACACCGGGGAGCTGTTTTTT
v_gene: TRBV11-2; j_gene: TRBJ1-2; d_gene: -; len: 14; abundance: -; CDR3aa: CASSLERIADGYTF; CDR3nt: TGTGCCAGCAGCTTAGAACGGATCGCGGATGGCTACACCTTC
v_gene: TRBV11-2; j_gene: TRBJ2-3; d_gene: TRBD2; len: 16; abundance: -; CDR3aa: CASSQAIGRTTDTQYF; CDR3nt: TGTGCCAGCAGCCAGGCAATCGGGAGGACCACAGATACGCAGTATTTT
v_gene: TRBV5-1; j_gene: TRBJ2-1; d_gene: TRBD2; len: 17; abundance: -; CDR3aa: CASSSTTSGSSYNEQFF; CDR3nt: TGCGCCAGCAGCTCCACGACTAGCGGGAGCTCCTACAATGAGCAGTTCTTC
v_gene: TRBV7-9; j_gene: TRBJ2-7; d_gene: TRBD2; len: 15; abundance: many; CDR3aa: CASSLVAGSLDEQYF; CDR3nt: TGTGCCAGCAGCTTAGTAGCGGGTTCTTTGGACGAGCAGTACTTC
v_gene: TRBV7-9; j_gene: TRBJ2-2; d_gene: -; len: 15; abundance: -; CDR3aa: CASSLRGWNTGELFF; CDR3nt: TGTGCCAGCAGCTTACGGGGGTGGAACACCGGGGAGCTGTTTTTT
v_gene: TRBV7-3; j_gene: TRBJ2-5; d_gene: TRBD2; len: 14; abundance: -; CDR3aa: CASSLRGGRETQYF; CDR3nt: TGTGCCAGCAGCTTACGGGGGGGCCGTGAGACCCAGTACTTC
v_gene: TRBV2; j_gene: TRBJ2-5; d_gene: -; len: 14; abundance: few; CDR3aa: CASSGTRARETQYF; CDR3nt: TGTGCCAGCAGTGGGACAAGGGCTAGGGAGACCCAGTACTTC
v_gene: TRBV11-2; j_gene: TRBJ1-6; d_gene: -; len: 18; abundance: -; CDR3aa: CASSLASGGGLKGSPLHF; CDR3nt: TGTGCCAGCAGCTTAGCTTCGGGGGGGGGACTAAAGGGCTCACCCCTCCACTTT
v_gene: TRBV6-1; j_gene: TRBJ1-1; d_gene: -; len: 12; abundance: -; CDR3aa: CASRNLKGQAFF; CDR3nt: TGTGCCAGCAGGAACCTTAAGGGGCAGGCTTTCTTT
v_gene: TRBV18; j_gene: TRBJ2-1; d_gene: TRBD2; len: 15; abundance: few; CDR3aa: CASSPPSGRGNEQFF; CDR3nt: TGTGCCAGCTCACCACCGAGCGGGAGGGGTAATGAGCAGTTCTTC
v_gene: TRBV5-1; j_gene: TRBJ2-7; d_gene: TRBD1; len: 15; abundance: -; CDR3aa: CASSLGTGGGYEQYF; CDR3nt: TGCGCCAGCAGCTTGGGGACAGGGGGAGGCTACGAGCAGTACTTC
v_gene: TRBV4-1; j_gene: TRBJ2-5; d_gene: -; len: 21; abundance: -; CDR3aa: CASSQGLSGLGAGLSQETQYF; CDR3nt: TGCGCCAGCAGCCAAGGATTATCAGGGTTAGGAGCGGGTTTAAGCCAAGAGACCCAGTACTTC
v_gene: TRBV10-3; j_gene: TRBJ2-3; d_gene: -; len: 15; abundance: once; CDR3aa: CAISPRGSGTDTQYF; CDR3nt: TGTGCCATCAGCCCCCGGGGCTCGGGCACAGATACGCAGTATTTT
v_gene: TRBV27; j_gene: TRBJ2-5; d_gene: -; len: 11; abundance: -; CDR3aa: CASSIRGTQYF; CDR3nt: TGTGCCAGCAGTATTCGTGGGACCCAGTACTTC
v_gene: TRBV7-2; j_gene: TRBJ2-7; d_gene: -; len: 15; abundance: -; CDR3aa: CASSPSLGRGYEQYF; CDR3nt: TGTGCCAGCAGCCCCTCACTGGGGCGGGGTTACGAGCAGTACTTC
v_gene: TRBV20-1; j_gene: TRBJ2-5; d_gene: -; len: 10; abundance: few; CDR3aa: CSAGGETQYF; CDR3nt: TGCAGTGCGGGGGGAGAGACCCAGTACTTC
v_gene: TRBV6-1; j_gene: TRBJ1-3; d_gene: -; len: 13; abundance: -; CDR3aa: CAGRGTSGNTIYF; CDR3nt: TGTGCCGGCCGGGGGACTTCTGGAAACACCATATATTTT
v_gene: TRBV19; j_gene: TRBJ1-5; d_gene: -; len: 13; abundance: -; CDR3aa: CASSRQHGQPQHF; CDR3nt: TGTGCCAGTAGTAGGCAGCATGGTCAGCCCCAGCATTTT
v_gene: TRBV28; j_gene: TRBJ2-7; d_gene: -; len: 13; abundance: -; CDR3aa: CASSLGMSYEQYF; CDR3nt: TGTGCCAGCAGTCTAGGGATGTCCTACGAGCAGTACTTC
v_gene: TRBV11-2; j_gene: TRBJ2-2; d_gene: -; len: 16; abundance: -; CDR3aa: CASSQGSTRGTGELFF; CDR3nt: TGTGCCAGCAGCCAGGGCTCCACCCGGGGGACCGGGGAGCTGTTTTTT
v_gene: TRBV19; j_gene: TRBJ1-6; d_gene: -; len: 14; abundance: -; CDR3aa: CASSTGRANSPLHF; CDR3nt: TGTGCCAGTAGTACGGGACGGGCAAATTCACCCCTCCACTTT
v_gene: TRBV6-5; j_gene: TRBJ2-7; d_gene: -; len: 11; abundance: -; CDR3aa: CASRKMGSQYF; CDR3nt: TGTGCCAGCAGAAAAATGGGCTCCCAGTACTTC
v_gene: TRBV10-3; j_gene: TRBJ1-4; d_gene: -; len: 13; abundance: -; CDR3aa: CATGVGRDEKLFF; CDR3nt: TGTGCCACTGGGGTAGGTCGCGATGAAAAACTGTTTTTT
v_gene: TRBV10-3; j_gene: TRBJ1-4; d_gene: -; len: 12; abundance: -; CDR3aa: CAIGLSNEKLFF; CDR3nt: TGTGCCATCGGGTTATCTAATGAAAAACTGTTTTTT
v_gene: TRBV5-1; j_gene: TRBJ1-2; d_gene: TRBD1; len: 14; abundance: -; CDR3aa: CASSLEGQGSGYTF; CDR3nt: TGCGCCAGCAGCTTGGAGGGACAGGGTAGTGGCTACACCTTC
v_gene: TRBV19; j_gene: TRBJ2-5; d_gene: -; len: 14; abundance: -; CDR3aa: CASSSLGARETQYF; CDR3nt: TGTGCCAGTAGCTCCTTAGGGGCCAGGGAGACCCAGTACTTC
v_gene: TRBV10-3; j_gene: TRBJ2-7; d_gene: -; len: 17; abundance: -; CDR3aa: CAISDSRERRILYEQYF; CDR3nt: TGTGCCATCAGTGACTCAAGGGAGAGGCGAATTCTTTACGAGCAGTACTTC
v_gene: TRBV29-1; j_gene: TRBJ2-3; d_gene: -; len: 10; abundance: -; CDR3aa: CSVKRDTQYF; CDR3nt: TGCAGCGTCAAGCGGGATACGCAGTATTTT
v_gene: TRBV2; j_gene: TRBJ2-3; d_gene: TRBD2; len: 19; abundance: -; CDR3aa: CASRSGLAGFSLSTDTQYF; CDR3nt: TGTGCCAGCAGGTCGGGTCTAGCGGGTTTTTCCCTTAGCACAGATACGCAGTATTTT
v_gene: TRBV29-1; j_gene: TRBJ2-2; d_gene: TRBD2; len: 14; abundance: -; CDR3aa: CSVRTSGNTGELFF; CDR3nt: TGCAGCGTTCGGACTAGCGGGAACACCGGGGAGCTGTTTTTT
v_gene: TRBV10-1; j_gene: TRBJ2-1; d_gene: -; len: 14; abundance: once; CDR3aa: CASSESSQYNEQFF; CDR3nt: TGCGCCAGCAGTGAGTCGAGTCAGTACAATGAGCAGTTCTTC
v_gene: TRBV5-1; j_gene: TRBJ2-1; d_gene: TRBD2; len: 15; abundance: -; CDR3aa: CASSLPTSGDNEQFF; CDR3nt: TGCGCCAGCAGCTTGCCGACTAGCGGGGACAATGAGCAGTTCTTC
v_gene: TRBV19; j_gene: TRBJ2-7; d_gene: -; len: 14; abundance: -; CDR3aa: CASKAQPASYEQYF; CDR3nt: TGTGCCAGTAAAGCACAGCCAGCTTCCTACGAGCAGTACTTC
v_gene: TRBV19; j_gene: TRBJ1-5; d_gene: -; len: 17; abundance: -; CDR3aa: CASSNIHPQSGNQPQHF; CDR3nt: TGTGCCAGTAGTAATATTCACCCCCAGTCGGGAAATCAGCCCCAGCATTTT
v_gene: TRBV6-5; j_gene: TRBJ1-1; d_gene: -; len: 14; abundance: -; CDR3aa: CASRQLPESTEAFF; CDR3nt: TGTGCCAGCAGACAACTTCCTGAGTCCACTGAAGCTTTCTTT
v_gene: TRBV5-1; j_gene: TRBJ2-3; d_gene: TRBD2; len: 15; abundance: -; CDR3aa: CASSLAGVGTDTQYF; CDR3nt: TGCGCCAGCAGCTTAGCGGGAGTTGGGACAGATACGCAGTATTTT
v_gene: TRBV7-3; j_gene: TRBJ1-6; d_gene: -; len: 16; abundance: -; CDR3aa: CASSLSATPGYSPLHF; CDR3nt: TGTGCCAGCAGCTTAAGTGCCACACCAGGTTATTCACCCCTCCACTTT
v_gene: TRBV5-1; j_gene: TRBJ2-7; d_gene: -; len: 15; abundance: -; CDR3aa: CASSVNPSRSYEQYF; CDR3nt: TGCGCCAGCAGCGTGAACCCTAGCAGGTCCTACGAGCAGTACTTC
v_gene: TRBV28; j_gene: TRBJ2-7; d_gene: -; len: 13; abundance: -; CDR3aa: CASTGPGAYEQYF; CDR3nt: TGTGCCAGCACCGGGCCAGGGGCCTACGAGCAGTACTTC